Listed below are T cell receptor beta chains from one sample, sequenced in a study of CXCR3-negative and CXCR3-positive naive CD8 T cells. TCRdb re-called the 5' RACE reads; every CDR3 protein appears as one record, without DNA. In total, the table holds 65,000 to 90,000 distinct CDR3 sequences. The sequenced sample consisted of naive CXCR3+ CD8+ T cells from blood. The receptor source for this set is a human donor in good health. Some clones in this sample may be carry-over from other donors' samples. The CDR3 runs from the conserved cysteine through the conserved F or W.

J gene | V gene | CDR3 protein
TRBJ2-1 | TRBV20-1 | CSVEGLGSNEQFF
TRBJ2-2 | TRBV7-3 | CASSPDRESFSGELFF
TRBJ2-7 | TRBV11-2 | CASSSLDRGSSYEQYF
TRBJ2-7 | TRBV7-8 | CASSVGRPEQYF
TRBJ2-2 | TRBV28 | CASSLGHYTGELFF
TRBJ2-7 | TRBV29-1 | CSPWDSSYEQYF
TRBJ1-1 | TRBV5-1 | CASSRGGFTEAFF
TRBJ2-1 | TRBV7-9 | CASSTTSGLVEYEQFF
TRBJ1-1 | TRBV7-6 | CASSPRTATNTEAFF
TRBJ2-1 | TRBV5-1 | CASSLYNEQFF
TRBJ2-5 | TRBV9 | CASSSGASQETQYF
TRBJ2-7 | TRBV5-1 | CASSLWTGGNEQYF
TRBJ2-7 | TRBV29-1 | CSVLVGPEQYF
TRBJ1-3 | TRBV12-3/TRBV12-4 | CASRSGPISGNTIYF
TRBJ2-7 | TRBV27 | CASSPADTAYEQYF
TRBJ2-7 | TRBV4-1 | CASSQEMGYSSYEQYF
TRBJ1-1 | TRBV28 | CASRTGRWDDTEAFF
TRBJ2-6 | TRBV10-3 | CAISESEGSGANVLTF
TRBJ2-3 | TRBV11-2 | CASSPTSRDPSDTQYF
TRBJ1-6 | TRBV27 | CASSPGSSYNSPLHF
TRBJ2-1 | TRBV28 | CASSSRQVTYNEQFF
TRBJ2-2 | TRBV27 | CASRSDRGETTGELFF
TRBJ2-1 | TRBV4-3 | CASSQATSGRIPYNEQFF
TRBJ2-6 | TRBV15 | CATSRSRDRVGANVLTF
TRBJ1-1 | TRBV4-3 | CASSQDRFGVLGTEAFF
TRBJ1-6 | TRBV12-3/TRBV12-4 | CASSLGSTYNSPLHF
TRBJ2-2 | TRBV6-5 | CASSFSSAGELFF
TRBJ2-5 | TRBV12-3/TRBV12-4 | CASSLNRATQYF
TRBJ1-1 | TRBV29-1 | CSARVSGGPEAFF
TRBJ2-1 | TRBV3-1 | CASRDGGSYNEQFF
TRBJ1-2 | TRBV24-1 | CATSDPGQGSIYGYTF
TRBJ1-1 | TRBV27 | CASSLSVWSGAFF
TRBJ2-7 | TRBV7-2 | CASSMDRGPYEQYF
TRBJ2-7 | TRBV23-1 | CASSQSGRSYEQYF
TRBJ2-7 | TRBV5-5 | CASSDGGGTGYEQYF
TRBJ2-2 | TRBV2 | CASRQRQNTGELFF
TRBJ2-7 | TRBV20-1 | CSASISRDIYEQYF
TRBJ2-2 | TRBV4-2 | CASSQERRTGELFF
TRBJ1-1 | TRBV4-3 | CASSQGIEAEAFF
TRBJ2-5 | TRBV28 | CASSTTRTSGQETQYF
TRBJ1-2 | TRBV3-1 | CASSLPGQDYGYTF
TRBJ2-1 | TRBV27 | CASSTADGGEVNEQFF
TRBJ2-1 | TRBV7-6 | CASSESSRNEQFF
TRBJ2-3 | TRBV4-2 | CASSLAGEDTQYF
TRBJ1-2 | TRBV4-2 | CASSQEDGGSNYGYTF
TRBJ2-7 | TRBV28 | CASRTGQAYYEQYF
TRBJ2-3 | TRBV7-7 | CASSHSFGDPDTQYF
TRBJ2-5 | TRBV6-2/TRBV6-3 | CASSTLAEYEETQYF
TRBJ2-2 | TRBV7-6 | CASRGGVAGELFF
TRBJ1-5 | TRBV7-8 | CASSLVAWDQHF
TRBJ1-1 | TRBV7-2 | CASSYGTQGTEAFF
TRBJ2-5 | TRBV7-6 | CASSLFEGRETQYF